The clone carrying this T cell receptor (beta chain) showed up just a few times. Its antigen is not known. The source of the sample is a study of CD8 T cells in ankylosing spondylitis. General study points: With a CD8+ phenotype, disease-linked clones were relatively rare in peripheral blood. Reported data indicate significant enrichment of disease-linked clones within matched ankylosing spondylitis synovial fluid.

TCRdb re-called the 5' RACE reads through MiXCR, storing one row per CDR3 protein. Of roughly 280,000 distinct CDR3 sequences listed, 15% to 25% are singletons. J lost 5 bases, V lost 5 bases, and 9 bases had no gene match. The CDR3 spans 15 residues. Germline V gene data show CDR1 as SGHTA and CDR2 as FQGTGA. The rearrangement links TRBV7-3 to TRBJ2-1; 7 positions match TRBD1. Sample: blood, either unsorted or a sorted T cell fraction (not recorded which). This TCR came from a male donor with ankylosing spondylitis or in good health (not recorded which). CDR3 nucleotide sequence: TGTGCCAGCAGCATCCAGACAGGGCCAAACAATGAGCAGTTCTTC. Protein product: CASSIQTGPNNEQFF. The full variable domain, its missing parts supplied by reference TRBV7-3 and TRBJ2-1, is GAGVSQTPSNKVTEKGKYVELRCDPISGHTALYWYRQSLGQGPEFLIYFQGTGAADDSGLPNDRFFAVRPEGSVSTLKIQRTERGDSAVYLCASSIQTGPNNEQFFGPGTRLTVL.